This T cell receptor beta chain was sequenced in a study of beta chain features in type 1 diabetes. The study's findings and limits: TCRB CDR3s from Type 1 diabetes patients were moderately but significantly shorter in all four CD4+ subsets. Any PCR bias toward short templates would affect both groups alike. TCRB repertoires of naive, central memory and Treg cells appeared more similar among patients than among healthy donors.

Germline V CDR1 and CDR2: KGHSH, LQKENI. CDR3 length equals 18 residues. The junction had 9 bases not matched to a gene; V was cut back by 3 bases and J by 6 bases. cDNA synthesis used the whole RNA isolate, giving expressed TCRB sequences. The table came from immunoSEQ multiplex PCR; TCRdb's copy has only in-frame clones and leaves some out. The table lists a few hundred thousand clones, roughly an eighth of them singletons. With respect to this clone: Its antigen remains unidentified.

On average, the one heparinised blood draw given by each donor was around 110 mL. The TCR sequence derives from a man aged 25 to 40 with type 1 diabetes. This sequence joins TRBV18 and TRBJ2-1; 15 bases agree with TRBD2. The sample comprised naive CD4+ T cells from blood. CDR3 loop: CASSPPGLAGGLGNEQFF. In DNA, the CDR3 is TGTGCCAGCTCACCCCCGGGACTAGCGGGAGGACTTGGCAATGAGCAGTTCTTC.